This T cell receptor beta chain was recovered during a study of siplizumab effects on memory and regulatory T cells. Per the germline V gene, CDR1 is MGHDK and CDR2 is SYGVNS. The ends were cut back, 6 bases at V and 0 bases at J, with 12 bases in the middle. This CDR3 is 14 amino acids long. Roughly 10^5 TCR templates were measured in each sample. The table came from immunoSEQ multiplex PCR; TCRdb's copy has only in-frame clones and leaves some out. The sample includes tens of thousands of clones, 80% to 90% of them seen just once. The receptor comes from a human donor in good health. What was sequenced was naive CD4+ T cells sorted from blood. The chain links TRBV25-1 to TRBJ2-7; D may be TRBD2 (5 bases). In nucleotides, the CDR3 is TGTGCCAGCAGGGAGGCAGGAAACTCCTACGAGCAGTACTTC. Translating gives CASREAGNSYEQYF.